Listed below are T cell receptor beta chains from one sample, sequenced in a study of CD8 T cells in ankylosing spondylitis. TCRdb redid the calling of the 5' RACE reads with MiXCR, one entry per CDR3 protein. The data hold under 250,000 distinct CDR3 sequences, with approximately 12% observed a single time. The sample consisted of blood, either unsorted or a sorted T cell fraction (not recorded which). All receptors derive from a male donor with ankylosing spondylitis or in good health (not recorded which). Both conserved end residues are part of each CDR3. The D gene is left open where the match is weak. Rows give clone size only sometimes, using once, few, many, or a class for an expanded clone.

d_gene,v_gene,j_gene,abundance,CDR3nt,CDR3aa
.,TRBV5-1,TRBJ2-7,many,TGCGCCAGCAGGCCTGGACAGTCCTACGAGCAGTACTTC,CASRPGQSYEQYF
.,TRBV20-1,TRBJ1-2,many,TGCAGTGGCCCCCGGGGGCTCTATGGCTACACCTTC,CSGPRGLYGYTF
.,TRBV12-3/TRBV12-4,TRBJ1-5,many,TGTGCCAGCAGCCTACAGGGTGGCAATCAGCCCCAGCATTTT,CASSLQGGNQPQHF
TRBD1,TRBV20-1,TRBJ2-4,few,TGCAGTGCTAGAGTGGCCGACAGGGGGCATAGGATTCAGTACTTC,CSARVADRGHRIQYF
.,TRBV20-1,TRBJ2-7,many,TGCAGTGCTAGCAGGGAAGGAATTGAGCAGTACTTC,CSASREGIEQYF
.,TRBV9,TRBJ2-3,few,TGTGCCAGCAGCGTTGGCGGGAACACAGATACGCAGTATTTT,CASSVGGNTDTQYF
TRBD2,TRBV5-1,TRBJ2-7,many,TGCGCCAGCAGCTTTGCTAGCGGGGGCGGTCAGTACTTC,CASSFASGGGQYF
.,TRBV28,TRBJ2-2,few,TGTGCCAGCAGTTTTGCGGGACCCGGGGAGCTGTTTTTT,CASSFAGPGELFF
TRBD1,TRBV5-1,TRBJ1-2,many,TGCGCCAGCAGCTTATCCGGGACAGTTAGTAACTATGGCTACACCTTC,CASSLSGTVSNYGYTF
.,TRBV12-3/TRBV12-4,TRBJ2-3,many,TGTGCCAGCAGTTTCTTGGGGGGAAGCACAGATACGCAGTATTTT,CASSFLGGSTDTQYF
.,TRBV20-1,TRBJ2-7,many,TGCAGTGCCCGACAGGCCCTCTACGAGCAGTACTTC,CSARQALYEQYF
.,TRBV12-3/TRBV12-4,TRBJ2-7,few,TGTGCCAGCAGTCCGTCCCATGGCCCCGGCTCATACGAGCAGTACTTC,CASSPSHGPGSYEQYF
.,TRBV4-1,TRBJ2-5,.,TGCGCCAGCAGCCAAGTCATCCAGGAAGAGACCCAGTACTTC,CASSQVIQEETQYF
TRBD1,TRBV20-1,TRBJ2-7,many,TGCAGTGCTAGATCCCGGGACAGGGACTTCTACGAGCAGTACTTC,CSARSRDRDFYEQYF
TRBD2,TRBV20-1,TRBJ2-7,.,TGCAGTGCTCCCGGACTAGCGGGAACCTACGAGCAGTACTTC,CSAPGLAGTYEQYF
TRBD1,TRBV4-1,TRBJ1-1,many,TGCGCCAGCAGCCCACCCAGCCTCCGACAGGGGGGAATTGAAGCTTTCTTT,CASSPPSLRQGGIEAFF
TRBD2,TRBV6-1,TRBJ2-3,many,TGTGCCAGCAGCCTAGAACCGGGACTAGGTACAGATACGCAGTATTTT,CASSLEPGLGTDTQYF
TRBD1,TRBV5-1,TRBJ2-3,many,TGCGCCAGCAGCCCCGGACAGGGGGCAACAGATACGCAGTATTTT,CASSPGQGATDTQYF
.,TRBV19,TRBJ1-2,many,TGTGCCAGTAGTTTCGGGGAAGGTGACTATGGCTACACCTTC,CASSFGEGDYGYTF
.,TRBV25-1,TRBJ2-7,.,TGTGCCAGCAGTCCTCAGGGTAATGGGGACGAGCAGTACTTC,CASSPQGNGDEQYF
.,TRBV12-3/TRBV12-4,TRBJ2-7,few,TGTGCCAGCAGCCGGGGTCCCTACGAGCAGTACTTC,CASSRGPYEQYF
TRBD1,TRBV29-1,TRBJ2-3,many,TGCAGCGTGGCTGGGACAGGGACCAGTTGGGGGACTAGCACAGATACGCAGTATTTT,CSVAGTGTSWGTSTDTQYF